This T cell receptor beta chain stems from a study of blood T cell repertoires in COVID-19. Libraries were prepared by immunoSEQ multiplex PCR; TCRdb keeps only in-frame clonotypes and omits some of them. This sample carries about 140,000 clones, 65% to 85% of them seen once, and the ten largest clones take approximately 5%. The sequence derives from a woman between 45 and 65 years old with acute or convalescent COVID-19. The source material was peripheral blood.

Here the CDR3 DNA reads TGTGCCAGCAGCTTAGGCCAGGGCCACTATGGCTACACCTTC. The encoded protein is CASSLGQGHYGYTF. The chain carries TRBV13 and TRBJ1-2; a possible D gene is TRBD1 (5 bases). V was clipped by 0 bases and J by 3 bases, with 8 bases between them. The CDR3 extends over 14 amino acids. Germline lookup yields CDR1 PRHDT and CDR2 FYEKMQ (reference sequence).